The 18 T cell receptor beta chains listed next were all sequenced from one sample in a study of human T cells and chemical hapten exposure. Indicated time point: patch test 3, about 24 weeks after DPC sensitization. Stated treatment: therapeutic diphenylcyclopropenone sensitization with weekly scalp DPC. TCRdb redid the calling of the RACE reads with MiXCR, one entry per CDR3 protein. The sample lists about 120,000 distinct CDR3 sequences, roughly 10% occurring once. This specimen was whole blood, taken in connection with sensitization to the hapten diphenylcyclopropenone (DPC). The origin of the receptors is a woman in her forties or fifties with alopecia areata. Some clones in this sample may be carry-over from other donors' samples.

The chain is built from TRBV28 and TRBJ2-1; D is unclear. Germline assignment: CDR1 MDHEN and CDR2 SYDVKM. Trimming left V 6 bases short and J 8 bases short, with 11 bases between. The CDR3 runs to 12 residues. This chain's CDR3 is CASRIPQDEQFF. The DNA for the CDR3 is TGTGCCAGCAGGATACCCCAGGATGAGCAGTTCTTC.

The genes are TRBV6-5 and TRBJ2-6, with unresolved D. Between the trimmed V and J ends, which lost 5 bases and 3 bases, there was a span of 8 bases. Germline V lookup: CDR1 MNHEY, CDR2 SVGAGI. This CDR3 comprises 14 residues. The CDR3 region has the DNA TGTGCCAGCAGTCCTCATCTTGGGGCCAACGTCCTGACTTTC. Protein product: CASSPHLGANVLTF.

Only a few counts were recorded for this clonotype. The CDR3 DNA reads as TGTGCCAGCAGCTCCCGGACTAGCGGCCTAGGGTTGGAGACCCAGTACTTC. Protein: CASSSRTSGLGLETQYF. This sequence joins TRBV4-2 and TRBJ2-5; 10 bases are shared with TRBD2. The V gene end was trimmed by 5 bases and the J gene end by 5 bases; junction bases not matched to a gene: 14. The CDR3 contains 17 residues. Germline lookup yields CDR1 LGHNA and CDR2 YNFKEQ.

The rearrangement links TRBV3-1 to TRBJ2-7; maybe TRBD2 (5 bases). CDR1 LGHDT and CDR2 YNNKEL come from the germline V gene (reference sequence). This CDR3 region has 12 residues. V shed 0 bases and J shed 6 bases, with 6 bases lying between them. DNA of the CDR3: TGTGCCAGCAGCCAAGATCGGGGCGAGCAGTACTTC. Residues: CASSQDRGEQYF.

There are many counts of this clonotype. The chain is built from TRBV29-1 and TRBJ1-1; 8 bases are a match to TRBD1. Looked up from germline, CDR1 is SQVTM and CDR2 is ANQGSEA. Trimming at V came to 4 bases and at J to 1 base, leaving 5 bases not matched to a gene. The CDR3 sequence is 14 residues long. The CDR3, as DNA: TGCAGCGTTGGGCCAGGACAGGGGAACACTGAAGCTTTCTTT. Translation gives CSVGPGQGNTEAFF.

A few counts support this clonotype. J is TRBJ2-1 and V is TRBV12-3 or TRBV12-4; 8 nucleotides align to TRBD1. V shed 5 bases and J 6 bases; nucleotides not matched to a gene: 12. This CDR3 is built from 16 residues. CDR3 protein: CASSPRTGSSGNEQFF. The CDR3 DNA is TGTGCCAGCAGTCCCCGGACAGGGAGTAGTGGCAATGAGCAGTTCTTC.

This clonotype was recorded a few times. J is TRBJ2-7 and V is TRBV7-9; the D is unclear. The germline V gene has CDR1 SEHNR and CDR2 FQNEAQ (reference sequence). Trimming pared 1 base from V and 3 bases from J, leaving 7 bases between. The CDR3 is made up of 13 amino acids. For the CDR3, the DNA is TGTGCCAGCAGCTTAGTTCGGGTCTACGAGCAGTACTTC. It yields the protein CASSLVRVYEQYF. The complete variable domain, with remaining parts taken from reference TRBV7-9 and TRBJ2-7, reads DTGVSQNPRHKITKRGQNVTFRCDPISEHNRLYWYRQTLGQGPEFLTYFQNEAQLEKSRLLSDRFSAERPKGSFSTLEIQRTEQGDSAMYLCASSLVRVYEQYFGPGTRLTVT.

The chain carries TRBV7-9 and TRBJ2-7; no clear D gene. The CDR3 spans 14 residues. Per germline, CDR1 SEHNR and CDR2 FQNEAQ (reference sequence). The V and J ends lost 1 base and 4 bases respectively, with 11 bases between them. CDR3 bases: TGTGCCAGCAGCTTAGGCATCGCACCTTACGAGCAGTACTTC. As protein: CASSLGIAPYEQYF.

This clonotype was picked up a small number of times. This sequence joins TRBV16 and TRBJ1-2, with 10 bases matching TRBD1. V gave up 7 bases and J gave up 8 bases; unmatched junction bases: 7. The CDR3 is 13 amino acids. From germline, CDR1 is KGHSY and CDR2 FQNENV. CDR3 loop: CASKQTGGTGYTF. CDR3 sequence (DNA): TGTGCCAGCAAACAGACAGGGGGCACCGGCTACACCTTC.

This chain connects TRBV28 to TRBJ2-7; 7 bases line up with TRBD1. V gave up 5 bases and J gave up 2 bases; unmatched junction bases: 9. This CDR3 is built from 15 residues. The V gene's germline CDR1 is MDHEN and CDR2 SYDVKM. CDR3: CASSLPRDSTYEQYF. CDR3 coding DNA: TGTGCCAGCAGTCTACCCCGGGACAGTACCTACGAGCAGTACTTC.

In this sample, this clonotype turned up many times. V usage is TRBV7-2 and J usage is TRBJ2-3; TRBD2 is a possible D gene (6 bases). Germline V CDR1 and CDR2: SGHTA, FQGNSA. Trimming shortened V by 5 bases and J by 4 bases, and 16 bases separated the two germline ends. This CDR3 is built from 15 residues. Here the CDR3 DNA reads TGTGCCAGCAGCCCCGAACGGGGGTACTCAGATACGCAGTATTTT. Translated, it gives CASSPERGYSDTQYF.

This clonotype was seen repeatedly, ten times or more. The V call is TRBV12-3 or TRBV12-4, the J call TRBJ2-1; TRBD2 is a possible D gene (5 bases). Trimming pared 3 bases from V and 10 bases from J, leaving 10 bases between. CDR3 length: 12 amino acids. The CDR3 DNA reads TGTGCCAGCAGTTTCATGGGAGAAGAGCAGTTCTTC. Residues: CASSFMGEEQFF.

This clonotype came up a few times. V gene TRBV27 combines with J gene TRBJ2-7, with 9 positions matching TRBD2. The CDR3 has 15 amino acids. With V trimmed by 6 bases and J by 0 bases, 6 bases remained unmatched. CDR1 is MNHEY, CDR2 SMNVEV, per germline (reference sequence). The CDR3 nucleotides read TGTGCCAGCAGGGCAGCGGGAGGCCGCTCCTACGAGCAGTACTTC. It is translated as CASRAAGGRSYEQYF.

In its sample, this clonotype was seen a few times. V usage is TRBV10-3 and J usage is TRBJ2-1, with TRBD2 matching 10 bases. Trimming removed 3 bases from V and 7 bases from J; junction bases left unmatched: 12. Germline CDR1 ENHRY, CDR2 SYGVKD. The CDR3 is 17 amino acids. The CDR3 DNA reads as TGTGCCATCAGTGAATTCCAGCGGGAGGGCCTCAGAAATGAGCAGTTCTTC. Its translation is CAISEFQREGLRNEQFF.

This clonotype was counted at least ten times. The gene calls are TRBV6-5 and TRBJ1-6; D unresolved. CDR3 length: 15 residues. V lost 6 bases and J lost 1, with 10 bases in between. Germline lookup yields CDR1 MNHEY and CDR2 SVGAGI. The CDR3 loop reads CASSRDGSYNSPLHF. The DNA for the CDR3 is TGTGCCAGCAGCCGCGATGGGTCCTATAATTCACCCCTCCACTTT.

This chain links TRBV28 with TRBJ2-1, with no clear D. The CDR3 has 17 amino acids. Trimming left V 5 bases short and J 1 base short, with 18 bases between. Germline assignment: CDR1 MDHEN and CDR2 SYDVKM. The CDR3 reads CASSLKSGRRSYNEQFF. CDR3 DNA sequence: TGTGCCAGCAGTCTTAAATCCGGGCGCCGATCCTACAATGAGCAGTTCTTC.

This clonotype was counted a single time. One base away lies a much larger clone, so this may be a sequencing read error. V is TRBV12-3 or TRBV12-4 and J is TRBJ1-4; no clear D gene. The V end was cut by 2 bases, the J end by 4 bases, with 8 bases between. The CDR3 runs to 14 residues. The CDR3 loop is CASSLMGCNEKLFF. CDR3 DNA: TGTGCCAGCAGTTTAATGGGCTGTAATGAAAAACTGTTTTTT.

This clonotype was counted only a few times. The chain joins TRBV20-1 to TRBJ2-5, with 7 nucleotides matching TRBD1. V shed 5 bases, J shed 2 bases, and the junction held 11 bases outside the gene matches. In germline, CDR1 is DFQATT, CDR2 SNEGSKA (reference sequence). The CDR3 sequence is 15 residues long. The CDR3 DNA reads TGCAGTGCTCCACACTCGGGACAGCTACAAGAGACCCAGTACTTC. Encoded protein: CSAPHSGQLQETQYF.